This TCR beta chain was recorded in a study of T cell responses to AZD1222 COVID-19 vaccine. General observations from the study: Across spike, vaccine-associated CD4 TCRs were found, dominant at 160-218 and 743-854.

Germline V gene sequence: CDR1 SNHLY, CDR2 FYNNEI. V was clipped by 6 bases and J by 2 bases; unmatched bases: 7. The CDR3 loop spans 15 amino acids. Some clones are missing from TCRdb's copy, which holds only in-frame ones; the method was immunoSEQ multiplex PCR. The sample has tens of thousands of clones, 75% to 90% seen once. Details on this clone: As yet, its antigen is unknown.

The V call is TRBV2, the J call TRBJ1-3; 7 nucleotides align to TRBD1. This sample comprised peripheral blood, obtained on day 0 of AZD1222 vaccination. The sequence was collected from an adult in good health. The CDR3 sequence: CASSPGGGPGNTIYF. CDR3 nucleotides: TGTGCCAGCAGCCCAGGGGGGGGGCCTGGAAACACCATATATTTT.